This T cell receptor (beta chain) was sequenced for a study of regulatory T cells in long-lasting Graves disease. Time point described: newly diagnosed GD, antithyroid drugs for less than 3 months. The TCR library used RNA extracted from PBMCs. Construction of the TCR beta libraries employed iRepertoire HTBI primers in conjunction with Arm-PCR of CDR3 regions. TCRdb recomputed calls from the multiplex PCR reads with MiXCR, one row per CDR3 protein. The sample carries 680,000 or so distinct CDR3 sequences, roughly 15% recorded once. This clonotype has only a few counts. CDR3 length: 16 amino acids. Trimming shortened V by 6 bases and J by 2 bases, and 17 bases separated the two germline ends. The germline gives CDR1 MDHEN, CDR2 SYDVKM. This sample also appeared in a second study, on T cells in Graves' hyperthyroidism and ophthalmopathy. That paper adds: Diagnosis rested on symptoms, serum thyroxine and TRAb, thyroid ultrasound, and orbital computed tomography.

The rearrangement uses TRBV28 and TRBJ1-5, with a possible D match to TRBD1 (6 bases). The origin of this receptor is a woman aged 25 to 45 with Graves disease. The specimen comprised peripheral blood mononuclear cells (PBMCs), sampled at new diagnosis, from a patient treated with antithyroid drugs. The CDR3 reads CASRKIGGGGNQPQHF. In nucleotides, the CDR3 is TGTGCCAGCAGAAAAATTGGAGGGGGGGGCAATCAGCCCCAGCATTTT.